The rows below give T cell receptor beta chains drawn from one sample of a study of graft-versus-host responses after intestinal transplantation. Sequenced by immunoSEQ multiplex PCR; TCRdb stores in-frame clones only, minus some. The sample records 15,000 or so clones, 65% to 90% being singletons. The source was ileum tissue, collected 17 days after transplant. The receptors come from a human patient who received an intestinal transplant, so some T cells may come from the graft donor. The CDR3 runs from the conserved cysteine through the conserved F or W. A D gene is named only where the DNA matches it firmly. Not all rows give a size; the values are once, few, many and, for expanded clones, a class.

clone_size,d_call,v_call,j_call,cdr3_aa,cdr3_nt
.,.,TRBV10-3,TRBJ1-5,CAISERGENQPQHF,TGTGCCATCAGTGAAAGGGGTGAAAATCAGCCCCAGCATTTT
.,.,TRBV13,TRBJ2-2,CASSLGPGELFF,TGTGCCAGCAGCTTAGGCCCCGGGGAGCTGTTTTTT
.,.,TRBV2,TRBJ1-4,CASSGSLTGLRGKLFF,TGTGCCAGCAGTGGTTCCCTAACAGGGTTAAGGGGAAAACTGTTTTTT
once,TRBD1,TRBV7-9,TRBJ2-7,CASTAGDSTYEQYF,TGTGCCAGCACCGCAGGGGACAGTACCTACGAGCAGTACTTC
few,TRBD2,TRBV28,TRBJ2-5,CASRKTSVFEETQYF,TGTGCCAGCAGGAAGACTAGCGTTTTCGAAGAGACCCAGTACTTC
.,.,TRBV27,TRBJ2-7,CASSSDGLYEQYF,TGTGCCAGCAGTTCGGACGGTCTATACGAGCAGTACTTC
.,TRBD2,TRBV11-1,TRBJ2-7,CASSSLAGGLRGEQYF,TGTGCCAGCAGCTCGCTAGCGGGAGGGCTCCGCGGCGAGCAGTACTTC
.,.,TRBV7-6,TRBJ2-1,CASSFRARLGEQFF,TGTGCCAGCAGCTTCAGAGCGCGCCTTGGTGAGCAGTTCTTC
.,.,TRBV19,TRBJ1-5,CASRQGNQPQHF,TGTGCCAGTAGACAGGGCAATCAGCCCCAGCATTTT
.,TRBD1,TRBV9,TRBJ2-7,CASSGPLTGGPYEQYF,TGTGCCAGCAGCGGACCCCTAACAGGGGGTCCCTACGAGCAGTACTTC
few,TRBD1,TRBV11-3,TRBJ2-2,CASSLGTGANTGELFF,TGTGCCAGCAGCTTAGGGACAGGCGCGAACACCGGGGAGCTGTTTTTT
.,.,TRBV11-2,TRBJ2-7,CASTTLPPEQYF,TGTGCCAGCACCACCCTTCCCCCCGAGCAGTACTTC
.,.,TRBV27,TRBJ2-4,CASSLSAKNIQYF,TGTGCCAGCAGTTTATCAGCCAAAAACATTCAGTACTTC
.,TRBD1,TRBV2,TRBJ2-2,CASGGQTNTGELFF,TGTGCCAGCGGGGGACAGACGAACACCGGGGAGCTGTTTTTT
.,.,TRBV28,TRBJ2-5,CASRAPGGVETQYF,TGTGCCAGCAGGGCCCCGGGGGGCGTAGAGACCCAGTACTTC